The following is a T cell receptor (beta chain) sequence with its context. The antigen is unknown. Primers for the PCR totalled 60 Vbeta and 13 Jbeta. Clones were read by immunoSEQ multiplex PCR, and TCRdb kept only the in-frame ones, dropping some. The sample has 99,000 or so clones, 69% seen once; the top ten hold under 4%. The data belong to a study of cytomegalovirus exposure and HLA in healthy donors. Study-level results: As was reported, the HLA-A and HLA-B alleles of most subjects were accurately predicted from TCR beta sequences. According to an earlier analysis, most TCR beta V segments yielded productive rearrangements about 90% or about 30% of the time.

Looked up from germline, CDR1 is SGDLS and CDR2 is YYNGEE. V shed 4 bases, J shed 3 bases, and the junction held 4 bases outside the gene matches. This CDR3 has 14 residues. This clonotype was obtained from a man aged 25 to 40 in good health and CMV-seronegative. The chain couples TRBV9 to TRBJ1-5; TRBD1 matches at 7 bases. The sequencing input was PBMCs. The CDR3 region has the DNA TGTGCCAGCAGCCGGGGACAGAACAATCAGCCCCAGCATTTT. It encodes CASSRGQNNQPQHF.